Presented here are 17 T cell receptor beta chains from one specimen sequenced in a study of T cell responses to AZD1222 COVID-19 vaccine. The data were produced by immunoSEQ multiplex PCR, yet TCRdb's version contains in-frame clones alone and is incomplete. This sample carries 40,000 to 45,000 clones, over 60% of them seen once, and the ten largest clones take about 3.7%. The sample here was peripheral blood, taken on day 0 of AZD1222 vaccination. Every receptor here comes from an adult in good health.

J is TRBJ2-5 and V is TRBV7-9, with 7 positions matching TRBD2. This CDR3 comprises 13 residues. Germline lookup yields CDR1 SEHNR and CDR2 FQNEAQ (reference sequence). The V and J ends lost 3 bases and 3 bases, in that order; junction bases with no gene match: 1. CDR3 nucleotides: TGTGCCAGCAGCTTCGCGGGGGAAGAGACCCAGTACTTC. Residues: CASSFAGEETQYF.

This chain connects TRBV16 to TRBJ2-7, with 8 bases that match TRBD1. Germline V gene sequence: CDR1 KGHSY, CDR2 FQNENV. CDR3 length: 12 amino acids. Trimming removed 4 bases from V and 4 bases from J; junction bases left unmatched: 0. This CDR3 is CASSRTGYEQYF. CDR3 in DNA: TGTGCCAGCAGCCGGACAGGGTACGAGCAGTACTTC.

This clone was counted only a few times. V and J are TRBV19 and TRBJ1-5; D might be TRBD1 (6 bases). This CDR3 spans 15 amino acids. Trimming shortened V by 3 bases and J by 6 bases, and 15 bases separated the two germline ends. Germline V gene sequence: CDR1 LNHDA, CDR2 SQIVND (reference sequence). For the CDR3, the DNA is TGTGCCAGTAGTATTTCGAACAGGGTGGGTCAGCCCCAGCATTTT. Its protein is CASSISNRVGQPQHF.

This clone was picked up one time. The chain combines TRBV18 with TRBJ2-6; D gene unclear. The CDR3 extends over 15 amino acids. Germline CDR1 and CDR2: KGHSH and LQKENI. V dropped 3 bases and J dropped 0 bases, with 6 bases sitting between them. The DNA of the CDR3 is TGTGCCAGCTCACCCCTGTACTCTGGGGCCAACGTCCTGACTTTC. This encodes CASSPLYSGANVLTF.

This clone was counted once. The chain carries TRBV6-5 and TRBJ1-5; no reliable D call. V was shortened by 6 bases and J by 0 bases, with 9 bases between the two germline ends. Germline assignment: CDR1 MNHEY and CDR2 SVGAGI. This CDR3 has 14 residues. This CDR3 is CASRPRDSNQPQHF. The CDR3 coding sequence is TGTGCCAGCAGGCCCCGGGATAGCAATCAGCCCCAGCATTTT.

The chain has TRBV7-9 and TRBJ2-7, with 9 bases that match TRBD1. CDR1 SEHNR and CDR2 FQNEAQ come from the germline V gene (reference sequence). This CDR3 is built from 16 residues. Trimming took 3 bases from V and 4 from J; bases not matched to a gene: 10. CDR3 sequence: CASSFDAGTGKYEQYF. CDR3 in DNA: TGTGCCAGCAGCTTCGACGCCGGGACAGGGAAATACGAGCAGTACTTC.

The chain uses TRBV11-3 and TRBJ2-3, with D possibly matching TRBD1 (6 bases). Between the trimmed V and J ends, which lost 4 bases and 5 bases, there was a span of 10 bases. Germline CDR1 reads SGHNT; CDR2 reads YENEEA. The CDR3 consists of 13 residues. CDR3 sequence reads: CASSSRGQDTQYF. CDR3 bases: TGTGCCAGCAGCTCCAGGGGCCAAGATACGCAGTATTTT.

This clone has just one count. The chain employs TRBV19 and TRBJ1-1; D call uncertain. The CDR3 consists of 16 residues. The V gene's germline CDR1 is LNHDA and CDR2 SQIVND (reference sequence). Trimming took 6 bases from V and 1 from J, leaving 18 bases between them. This CDR3 is CASRHREPDWNTEAFF. CDR3 nucleotide sequence: TGTGCCAGTAGGCACCGGGAGCCCGATTGGAACACTGAAGCTTTCTTT.

V usage is TRBV30 and J usage is TRBJ1-1; D is undetermined. The CDR3 contains 15 residues. V was pared by 3 bases and J by 0 bases, with 14 bases between. Per the germline V gene, CDR1 is GTSNPN and CDR2 is SVGIG (reference sequence). For the CDR3, the DNA is TGTGCCTGGAGGGTCTTCATCTCTATGAACACTGAAGCTTTCTTT. Its translation: CAWRVFISMNTEAFF. Together with reference TRBV30 and TRBJ1-1, the CDR3 gives the full variable domain: SQTIHQWPATLVQPVGSPLSLECTVEGTSNPNLYWYRQAAGRGLQLLFYSVGIGQISSEVPQNLSASRPQDRQFILSSKKLLLSDSGFYLCAWRVFISMNTEAFFGQGTRLTVV.

The chain carries TRBV18 and TRBJ1-5; D might be TRBD1 (5 bases). This CDR3 comprises 13 residues. V lost 3 bases and J lost 3, with 6 bases in between. Germline V gives CDR1 KGHSH, CDR2 LQKENI. CDR3 bases: TGTGCCAGCTCACCGGACACCAATCAGCCCCAGCATTTT. It is translated as CASSPDTNQPQHF.

This clone was recorded a few times. The chain combines TRBV10-3 with TRBJ1-1; D ambiguous. The CDR3 runs 14 residues. The V and J ends lost 3 bases and 4 bases respectively, with 12 bases between them. Germline lookup yields CDR1 ENHRY and CDR2 SYGVKD. CDR3 in DNA: TGTGCCATCAGTGACCCGACCCGAGGCACTGAAGCTTTCTTT. Translated, it gives CAISDPTRGTEAFF.

V is TRBV19 and J is TRBJ2-7; 9 bases map to TRBD1. Unmatched junction bases numbered 14, after V lost 9 bases and J lost 5 bases. Per germline, CDR1 LNHDA and CDR2 SQIVND (reference sequence). The CDR3 has 15 residues. The CDR3 DNA sequence: TGTGCCAGAGGAAGTCAGGGACAGGGAGCCCACGAGCAGTACTTC. Protein sequence: CARGSQGQGAHEQYF.

Points on this clone: The germline gene is not matched at one end of the junction; a read error may be the cause. The chain recombines TRBV6-1 with TRBJ1-2; D is unresolved. Germline V gene sequence: CDR1 MNHNS, CDR2 SASEGT. The CDR3 runs to 17 residues. In DNA form, the CDR3 reads TGTGCCAGCAGTCAAGCGCTAGGGCAGGTCTACCCCTATGGCTACACCTTC. This encodes CASSQALGQVYPYGYTF.

The rearrangement links TRBV29-1 to TRBJ2-5, with 8 positions matching TRBD1. Germline V gene sequence: CDR1 SQVTM, CDR2 ANQGSEA. Unmatched junction bases numbered 5, after V lost 3 bases and J lost 5 bases. This CDR3 has 13 residues. The CDR3: CSVDRGQGETQYF. The CDR3 DNA is TGCAGCGTTGACAGGGGGCAAGGTGAGACCCAGTACTTC.

This CDR3 is CASSQDRPSLGGTQYF. CDR3 in DNA: TGTGCCAGCAGCCAAGACAGGCCTAGTCTCGGGGGGACCCAGTACTTC. The J gene is TRBJ2-5, the V gene TRBV3-1 (or the pseudogene TRBV3-2), with D possibly matching TRBD2 (6 bases). The CDR3 is 16 residues long. V lost 0 bases to trimming and J lost 7 bases, with 18 bases between them. Germline V gives CDR1 LGHDT, CDR2 YNNKEL (reference sequence).

The chain couples TRBV10-3 to TRBJ1-2; D gene ambiguous. This CDR3 has 14 residues. V lost 0 bases and J lost 0, with 5 bases in between. Germline V gene lookup returns CDR1 ENHRY and CDR2 SYGVKD. CDR3 nucleotides: TGTGCCATCAGTGAGTCGCCGCCTAACTATGGCTACACCTTC. As protein: CAISESPPNYGYTF.

The chain has TRBV6-4 and TRBJ2-7; the D is unclear. V shed 5 bases and J shed 3 bases, with 11 bases lying between them. Per the germline V gene, CDR1 is MRHNA and CDR2 is SNTAGT. This CDR3 contains 13 residues. CDR3 coding DNA: TGTGCCAGCAGTCGTTTTTATTACTACGAGCAGTACTTC. This gives the protein CASSRFYYYEQYF.